The clone carrying this T cell receptor beta chain was seen many times. Its antigen is unidentified. The sample comes from a study of Graves' ophthalmopathy and Graves' hyperthyroidism. The CDR3 is 16 amino acids. V gave up 1 base and J gave up 4 bases, with 19 bases separating them. Germline V gene lookup returns CDR1 DFQATT and CDR2 SNEGSKA (reference sequence). Study-level points and caveats: Most thyroid clonotypes expanded beyond 0.001 frequency were also found in blood.

Investigators amplified TCR beta CDR3 regions from RNA transcripts. HTBI primers were employed in first-round RT-PCR, then a second-round multiplex PCR followed. TCRdb fed the multiplex PCR reads into MiXCR, producing one record per CDR3 protein. Among hundreds of thousands of distinct CDR3 sequences listed, 13% to 15% were seen once. For donors with ophthalmopathy, the disease showed moderate-to-severe activity, reached CAS ≥3 and NOSPECS ≥4, and had lasted under 3 months. The source is a woman in her twenties or thirties with Graves' ophthalmopathy. Sequenced input: blood. The V and J genes are TRBV20-1 and TRBJ1-2; D possibly corresponds to TRBD1 (6 bases). CDR3: CSARGGQGTSSYGYTF. Written as DNA, the CDR3 is TGCAGTGCTAGAGGGGGGCAGGGAACCTCTAGCTATGGCTACACCTTC.